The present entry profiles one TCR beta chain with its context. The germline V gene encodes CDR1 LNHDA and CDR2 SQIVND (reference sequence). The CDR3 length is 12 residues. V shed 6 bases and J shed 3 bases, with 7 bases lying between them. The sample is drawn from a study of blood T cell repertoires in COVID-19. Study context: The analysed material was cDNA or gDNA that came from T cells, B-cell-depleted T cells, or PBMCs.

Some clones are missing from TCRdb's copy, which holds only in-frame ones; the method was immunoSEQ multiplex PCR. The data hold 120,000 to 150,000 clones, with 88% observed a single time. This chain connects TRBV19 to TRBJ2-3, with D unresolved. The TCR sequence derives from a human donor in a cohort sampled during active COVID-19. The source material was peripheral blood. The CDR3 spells CASSKTTDTQYF. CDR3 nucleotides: TGTGCCAGTAGCAAGACTACAGATACGCAGTATTTT.